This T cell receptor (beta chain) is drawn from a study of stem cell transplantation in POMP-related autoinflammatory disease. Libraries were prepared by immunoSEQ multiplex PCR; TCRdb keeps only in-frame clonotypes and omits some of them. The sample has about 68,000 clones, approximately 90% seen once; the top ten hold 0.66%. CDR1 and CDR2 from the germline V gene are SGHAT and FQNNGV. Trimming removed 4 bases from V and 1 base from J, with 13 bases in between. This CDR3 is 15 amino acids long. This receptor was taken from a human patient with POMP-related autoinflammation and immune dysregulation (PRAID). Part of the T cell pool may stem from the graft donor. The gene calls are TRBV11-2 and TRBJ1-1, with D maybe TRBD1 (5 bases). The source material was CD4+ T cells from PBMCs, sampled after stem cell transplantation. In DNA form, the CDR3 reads TGTGCCAGCAGCTACCTCCCCACAGGGAACACTGAAGCTTTCTTT. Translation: CASSYLPTGNTEAFF.